This section outlines one T cell receptor beta chain sequence together with its context. The clone's antigen remains unknown. No base quality information exists; no much larger clone differs at one position. High-throughput TCR beta sequencing profiled peripheral blood CD8+ and CD4+ T cells from healthy donors, Susac syndrome patients and multiple sclerosis patients. Treatment-naive patients with stable or active relapsing-remitting disease fulfilling revised McDonald criteria were used as multiple sclerosis controls. CD8+ TEMRA cells were enriched by FACS, while bulk CD8+ and CD4+ T cells were purified by magnetic negative isolation. Blood was drawn into EDTA tubes, processed within 24 hours, and PBMCs were isolated by density gradient centrifugation. PBMCs intended for TCR sequencing were cryopreserved in liquid nitrogen and were subsequently thawed in a 37 degrees C water bath. A purity of at least 90% was achieved for sorted or isolated CD4+, CD8+ and CD8+ TEMRA cells.

RNA was extracted using the RNeasy kit, and about 0.45 to 1 microgram was reverse transcribed with random hexamers. The immunoSEQ multiplex PCR assay, which covers 54 Vbeta and 13 Jbeta segments, was used to amplify TCR beta CDR3 regions. Bias from PCR amplification was corrected by using a synthetic template baseline for primer optimization and for computational correction. Per the original workflow: Reads were assigned to V, D and J genes according to IMGT and analyzed in immunoSEQ Analyzer, with only productive sequences retained. Clonality was computed as one minus Shannon entropy normalized by log2 of the number of productive unique sequences. For each patient and control, public and private clones were evaluated within the 100 most prevalent clones. Clones were defined as Susac-specific when absent from the healthy and MS cohorts, from approximately 970 published viral clones and from other ImmuneACCESS disease sequences. TCRdb reran the public reads through fastp at Q25 and MiXCR, keeping productive beta chains. Under each unique CDR3 protein, matching rows form one entry showing the most common genes and DNA. These V and J calls rely on TCRdb rather than the paper's analysis. The sample table shows about 130,000 distinct CDR3 sequences, and roughly 89% are seen once. In total, the top ten clones hold around 0.24% of the sample.

Reading from cysteine to phenylalanine, the CDR3 counts 14 amino acids. The entry retains the CDR3 DNA only, 42 bases that are in frame from base 1. The germline V gene specifies MNHEY as CDR1 and SVGEGT as CDR2. The V end loses 6 bases and the J end loses 1 base, and a stretch of 11 bases separates them. The data belong to a study of CD8 T cells in Susac syndrome (dated by TCRdb to the late 2010s). About the study as a whole: The study used repertoire sequencing to test whether antigen drove CD8+ T cell activation and differentiation in Susac syndrome. Clonality of the CD8+ T cell repertoire was compared between eleven to twelve healthy donors, about 14 Susac syndrome patients and 15 multiple sclerosis patients.

Results and caveats for the whole study, not just this receptor: The study acknowledged that relatively few individuals were included in the TCR sequencing and HLA analysis.

The sequence joins TRBV6-2 or TRBV6-3 to TRBJ2-3, with no reliable assignment of the D segment. The source of this sequence is a human donor with multiple sclerosis. Sequencing was performed on CD8+ T cells from PBMCs. This receptor carries the CDR3 CASSPFVGTDTQYF. The nucleotide sequence is given as TGTGCCAGCAGCCCATTTGTGGGCACAGATACGCAGTATTTT.